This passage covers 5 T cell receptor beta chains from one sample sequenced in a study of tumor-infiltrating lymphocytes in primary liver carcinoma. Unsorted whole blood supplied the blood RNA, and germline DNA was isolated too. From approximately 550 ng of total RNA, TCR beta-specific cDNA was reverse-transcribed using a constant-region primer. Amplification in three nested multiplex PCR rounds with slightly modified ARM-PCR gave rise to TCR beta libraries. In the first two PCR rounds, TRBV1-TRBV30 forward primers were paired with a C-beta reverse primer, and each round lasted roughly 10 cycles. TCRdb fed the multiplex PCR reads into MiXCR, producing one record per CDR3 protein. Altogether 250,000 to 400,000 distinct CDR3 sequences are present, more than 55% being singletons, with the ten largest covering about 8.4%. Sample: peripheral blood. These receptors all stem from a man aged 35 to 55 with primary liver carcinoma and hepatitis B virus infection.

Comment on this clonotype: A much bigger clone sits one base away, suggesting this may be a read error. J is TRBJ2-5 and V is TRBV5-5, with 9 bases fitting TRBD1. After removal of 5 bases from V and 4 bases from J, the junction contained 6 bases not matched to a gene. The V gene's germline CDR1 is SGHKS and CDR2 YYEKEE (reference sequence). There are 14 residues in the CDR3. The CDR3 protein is CASSSMTGGETQYF. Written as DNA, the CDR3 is TGTGCCAGCAGTTCTATGACAGGGGGAGAGACCCAGTACTTC.

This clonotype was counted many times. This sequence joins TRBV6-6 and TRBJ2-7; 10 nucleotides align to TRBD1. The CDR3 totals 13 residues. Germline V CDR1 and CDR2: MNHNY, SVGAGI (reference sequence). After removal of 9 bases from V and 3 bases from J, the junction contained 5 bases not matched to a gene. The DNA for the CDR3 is TGTGCCAGTGCCGGGACAGGGGACTACGAGCAGTACTTC. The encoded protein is CASAGTGDYEQYF.

This CDR3 reads CASSYGNTQYF. DNA for the CDR3: TGTGCCAGCAGCTATGGGAATACGCAGTATTTT. The chain joins TRBV11-1 to TRBJ2-3; D ambiguous. Germline V gives CDR1 SGHAT, CDR2 FQDESV (reference sequence). The CDR3 spans 11 residues. V was shortened by 4 bases and J by 7 bases, with 6 bases between the two germline ends.

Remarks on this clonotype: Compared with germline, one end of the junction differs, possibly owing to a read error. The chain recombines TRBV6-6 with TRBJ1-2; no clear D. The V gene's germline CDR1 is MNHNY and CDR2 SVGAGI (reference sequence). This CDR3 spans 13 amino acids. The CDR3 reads CASLSLEFYGYTF. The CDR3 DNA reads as TGTGCCAGTCTTTCGCTGGAGTTCTATGGCTACACTTTC.

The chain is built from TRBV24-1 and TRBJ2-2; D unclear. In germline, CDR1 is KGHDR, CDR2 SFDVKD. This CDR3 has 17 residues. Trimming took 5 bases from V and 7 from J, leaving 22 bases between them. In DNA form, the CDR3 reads TGTGCCACCAGTGTTTCGAGCTCAGTTTCTAGAGTCGGGGAGCTGTTTTTT. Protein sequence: CATSVSSSVSRVGELFF.